A few counts support the clone carrying this T cell receptor (beta chain). Its antigen is still unknown. CDR3 length: 14 residues. The germline CDR1 and CDR2 sequences are SQVTM and ANQGSEA. V shed 4 bases and J shed 1 base, with 13 bases lying between them. These data come from a study of shared clonotypes between healthy human individuals. Assay used: immunoSEQ multiplex PCR; TCRdb lists only in-frame clones, some missing. Of around 500,000 clones listed, 70% to 85% are singletons. Regarding the study as a whole: Tissues were not sampled, only blood, and their repertoires likely differ.

The source material was PBMCs. The clonotype comes from a woman in her thirties or forties in good health. Some clones in this sample may be carry-over from other donors' samples. This chain connects TRBV29-1 to TRBJ1-1; weak D call: TRBD1 (6 bases). The CDR3 protein is CSVGFAGANTEAFF. The CDR3 nucleotides are TGCAGCGTTGGATTTGCAGGGGCGAACACTGAAGCTTTCTTT.